This T cell receptor beta chain comes out of a study of T cells expressing NK-cell markers. Study at large: Sorted CD3+CD56-NKG2C+, CD3+CD56+NKG2C+ and CD3+CD56+NKG2C- T cells supplied the TCR beta repertoires. Study-wide results and limits: For about six donors, the dominant NKG2C+ clonotypes made up about 1.0-7.5% of their CD8+ T cells.

The length of the CDR3 is 11 residues. Germline CDR1 SQVTM, CDR2 ANQGSEA. Making the TCR beta cDNA relied on 5'RACE template switching with UMIs. Reanalyzing the 5' RACE reads, TCRdb keeps one entry per CDR3 protein, without DNA. The sample includes about 400,000 distinct CDR3 sequences. Turning to this clonotype: Its antigen remains unknown.

The chain joins TRBV29-1 to TRBJ2-1; without DNA, the TCRdb call of TRBD1 cannot be checked. This receptor was obtained from a woman between 45 and 60 years old in good health. Sequenced material: blood T cells: a sorted CD56 or NKG2C T cell subset, CD4+ or CD8+ T cells, or bulk PBMC T cells (not recorded which). This CDR3 reads CSVSPRGEQFF.